The clone carrying this TCR beta chain was seen only a few times. The target antigen is unknown. The sample belongs to a study of CD8 T cells in ankylosing spondylitis. Quantitative barcoded 5'-RACE was used to prepare TCR beta libraries. TCRdb fed the 5' RACE reads into MiXCR, producing one record per CDR3 protein. The table records roughly 700,000 distinct CDR3 sequences, under 20% of them present only once. This CDR3 has 19 amino acids. Germline V gene data show CDR1 as SGHDT and CDR2 as YYEEEE. V was cut by 3 bases and J by 0 bases, with 22 bases left in between. Study results and caveats: Clones linked to disease were reported to show significant enrichment in matched ankylosing spondylitis synovial fluid. Blood from ankylosing spondylitis patients appeared to carry a characteristic roughly eight-variant TCR beta motif. In synovial fluid and blood from reactive arthritis, some motif variants were previously reported.

The sequenced sample was blood, either unsorted or a sorted T cell fraction (not recorded which). This chain joins TRBV5-6 and TRBJ2-1, with TRBD1 as a possible D gene (6 bases). This receptor was taken from a male donor with ankylosing spondylitis. The CDR3: CASSSLWTAPQSSYNEQFF. CDR3 nucleotide sequence: TGTGCCAGCAGCTCGCTCTGGACAGCCCCACAGAGCTCCTACAATGAGCAGTTCTTC.